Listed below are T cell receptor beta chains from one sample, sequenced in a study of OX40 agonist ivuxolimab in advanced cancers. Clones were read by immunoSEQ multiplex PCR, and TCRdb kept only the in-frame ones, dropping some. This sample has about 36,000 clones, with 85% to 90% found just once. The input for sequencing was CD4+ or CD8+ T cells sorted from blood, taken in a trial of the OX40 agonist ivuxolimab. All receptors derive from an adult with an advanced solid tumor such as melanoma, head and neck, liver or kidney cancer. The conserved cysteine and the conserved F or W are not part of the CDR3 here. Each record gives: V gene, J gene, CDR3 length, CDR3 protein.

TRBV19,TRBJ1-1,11,ASSPRTNTEAF
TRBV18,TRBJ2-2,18,ASSPRERWGHTANTGELF
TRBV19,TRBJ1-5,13,ASSIVRQDNQPQH
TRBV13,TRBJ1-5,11,ASTLNRGQPQH
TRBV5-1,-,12,ASSLGTGYLEQY
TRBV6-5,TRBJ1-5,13,ASSLQGFSNQPQH
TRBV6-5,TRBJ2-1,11,ASSYSSWDEQF
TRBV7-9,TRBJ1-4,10,ASSLQMEKLF
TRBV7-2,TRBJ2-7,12,ASSPTGVAYEQY
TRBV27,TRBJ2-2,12,ASSGYGRFGELF
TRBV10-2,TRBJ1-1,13,ASSEYRGRFTEAF
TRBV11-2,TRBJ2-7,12,ASSLEQGSYEQY
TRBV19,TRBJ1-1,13,ASKVGLNSDTEAF
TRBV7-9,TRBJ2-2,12,ASMGTPNTGELF
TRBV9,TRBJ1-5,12,ASSPWDNGQPQH
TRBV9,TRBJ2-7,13,ASSPGGAASYEQY
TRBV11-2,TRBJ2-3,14,ASSFDPGRMSDTQY
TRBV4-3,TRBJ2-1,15,ASSQDLRDYMDNEQF
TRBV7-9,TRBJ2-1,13,ASSFGPSSYNEQF
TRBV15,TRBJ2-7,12,ATSRVTGEYEQY
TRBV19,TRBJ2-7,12,ASSTLDVSYEQY
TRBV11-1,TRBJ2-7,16,ASSLELDRGLHSYEQY
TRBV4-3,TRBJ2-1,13,ASSQGTETYNEQF
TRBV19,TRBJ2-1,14,ASSILAGMLRDEQF
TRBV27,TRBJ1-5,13,ASSLGQGGNRPQH
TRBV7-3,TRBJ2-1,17,ASSVPRQEPLSSYNEQF
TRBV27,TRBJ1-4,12,ASRGQDYNEKLF
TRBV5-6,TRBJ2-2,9,ASSSAGELF
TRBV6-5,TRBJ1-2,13,ASRPDRGLFYGYT
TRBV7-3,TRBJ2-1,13,ASSLLMGPPDEQF
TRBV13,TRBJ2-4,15,ASSLTLAEGGINIQY
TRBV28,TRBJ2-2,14,ASSTRWGANTGELF
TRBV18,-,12,ASSPVRQDYEQY
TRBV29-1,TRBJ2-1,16,SVEVTSGIYYYYNEQF
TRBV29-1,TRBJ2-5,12,SVVRLAKQETQY
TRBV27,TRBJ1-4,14,ASSGGAEATNEKLF
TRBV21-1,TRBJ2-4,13,ASSKEMHVKNIQY
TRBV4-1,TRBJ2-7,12,ASSPGTAFDEQY
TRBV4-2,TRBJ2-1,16,ASSQEGRLAGPYNEQF
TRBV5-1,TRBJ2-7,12,ASSDSTGIYEQY
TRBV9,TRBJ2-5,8,ASGQETQY
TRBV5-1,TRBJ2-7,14,ASSLEISVPNYEQY
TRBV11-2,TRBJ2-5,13,ASSSPRDFRETQY
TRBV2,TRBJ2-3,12,ASSEEAGTDTQY
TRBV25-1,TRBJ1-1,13,ASMGIGEGGTEAF
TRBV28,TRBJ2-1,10,ASSLGVGGSV